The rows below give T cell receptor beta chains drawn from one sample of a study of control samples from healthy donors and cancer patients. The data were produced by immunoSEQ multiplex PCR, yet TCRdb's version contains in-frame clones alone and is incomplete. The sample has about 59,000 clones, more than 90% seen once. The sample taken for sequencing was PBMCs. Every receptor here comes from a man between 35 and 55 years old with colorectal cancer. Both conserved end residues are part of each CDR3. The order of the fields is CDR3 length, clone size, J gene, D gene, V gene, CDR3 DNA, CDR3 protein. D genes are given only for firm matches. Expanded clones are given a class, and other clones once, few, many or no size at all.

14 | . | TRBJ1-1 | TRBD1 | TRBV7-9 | TGTGCCAGCAGCTATGGACAGGGGTTCGCTGAAGCTTTCTTT | CASSYGQGFAEAFF
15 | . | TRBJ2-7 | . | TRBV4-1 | TGCGCCAGCAGCCCGGTGGACAGAACCTCCTACGAGCAGTACTTC | CASSPVDRTSYEQYF
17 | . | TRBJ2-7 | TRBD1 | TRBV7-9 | TGTGCCAGCAGCTTCTACGGGACAGGGGCCGGAGCCTACGAGCAGTACTTC | CASSFYGTGAGAYEQYF
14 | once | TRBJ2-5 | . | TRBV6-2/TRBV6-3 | TGTGCCAGCACCCCGGGGGGCTTCGAAGAGACCCAGTACTTC | CASTPGGFEETQYF
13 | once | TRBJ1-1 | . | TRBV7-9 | TGTGCCAGCAGCTTAACGGAGAACACTGAAGCTTTCTTT | CASSLTENTEAFF
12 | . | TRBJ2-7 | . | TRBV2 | TGTGCCAGCAGAGAGGGGCCCTACGAGCAGTACTTC | CASREGPYEQYF
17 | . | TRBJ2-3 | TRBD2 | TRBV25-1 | TGTGCCAGCAGTGGCGAAGGGTCTAGCGGGGGGACCGATACGCAGTATTTT | CASSGEGSSGGTDTQYF
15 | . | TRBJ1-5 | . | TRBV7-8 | TGTGCCAGCAGCTTAGGGCAGGGTAGCAATCAGCCCCAGCATTTT | CASSLGQGSNQPQHF
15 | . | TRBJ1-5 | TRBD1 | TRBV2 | TGTGCCAGCAGTGAGGGAAGGGACAGGGGTCAGCCCCAGCATTTT | CASSEGRDRGQPQHF
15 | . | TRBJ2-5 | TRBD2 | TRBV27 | TGTGCCAGCCAACTCGTAGCGGGGGCGGGTCGGACCCAGTACTTC | CASQLVAGAGRTQYF
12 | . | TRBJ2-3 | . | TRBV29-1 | TGCAGCGTCCCCACGGGCGGGGATACGCAGTATTTT | CSVPTGGDTQYF
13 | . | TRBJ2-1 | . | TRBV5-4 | TGTGCCAGCAGCCGTCCCGGCGGGAATGAGCAGTTCTTC | CASSRPGGNEQFF
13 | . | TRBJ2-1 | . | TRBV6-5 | TGTGCCAGCACTCGGACCCAACACAATGAGCAGTTCTTC | CASTRTQHNEQFF
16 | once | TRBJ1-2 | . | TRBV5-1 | TGCGCCAGCAGCCTTGGGACATCCCCAGCGGGCTATGGCTACACCTTC | CASSLGTSPAGYGYTF
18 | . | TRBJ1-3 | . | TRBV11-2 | TGTGCCAGCAGCTTAAGTTTCGCTCCGGGGGCGCGGGGAAACACCATATATTTT | CASSLSFAPGARGNTIYF
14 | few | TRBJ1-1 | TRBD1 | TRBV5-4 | TGTGCCAGCAGCTCCGGACAGGGGAACACTGAAGCTTTCTTT | CASSSGQGNTEAFF
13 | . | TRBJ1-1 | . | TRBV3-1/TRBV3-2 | TGTGCCAGCAGCCAAATTGGGAGCAGTGCGGCTTTCTTT | CASSQIGSSAAFF
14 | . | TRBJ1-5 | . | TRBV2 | TGTGCCAGCAGTGAGAGGGGCGGCAATCAGCCCCAGCATTTT | CASSERGGNQPQHF
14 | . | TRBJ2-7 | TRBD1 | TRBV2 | TGTGCCAGCCGAGGGGACAGTCCCATTGGGGAGCAGTACTTC | CASRGDSPIGEQYF
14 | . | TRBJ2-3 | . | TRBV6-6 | TGTGCCAGCGGGGATACCCGGGACCCCCGTTCGCAGTATTTT | CASGDTRDPRSQYF
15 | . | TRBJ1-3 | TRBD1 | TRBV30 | TGTGCCTGGAGTCAGGGGGGGGTTTCAGGAAACACCATATATTTT | CAWSQGGVSGNTIYF
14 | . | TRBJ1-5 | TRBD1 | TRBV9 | TGTGCCAGCAGCGCTGGACAGGGTCTACAGCCCCAGCATTTT | CASSAGQGLQPQHF
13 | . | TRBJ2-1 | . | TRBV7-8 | TGTGCCAGCAGCCTAAGTACCATCAATGAGCAGTTCTTC | CASSLSTINEQFF
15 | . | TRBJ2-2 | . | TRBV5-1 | TGCGCCAGCAGACCGGGGGGCCAGAACACCGGGGAGCTGTTTTTT | CASRPGGQNTGELFF
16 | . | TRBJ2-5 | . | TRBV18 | TGTGCCAGCTCACCCCGTGATGGAGGGGTAGGAGGGACCCAGTACTTC | CASSPRDGGVGGTQYF
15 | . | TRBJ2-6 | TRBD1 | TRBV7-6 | TGTGCCAGCAGCGAATGGGACAGGCAGGCCAACGTCCTGACTTTC | CASSEWDRQANVLTF
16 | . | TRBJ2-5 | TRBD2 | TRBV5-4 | TGTGCCAGCAGCTTGGTAGGCGGGGGGGCCCGAGAGACCCAGTACTTC | CASSLVGGGARETQYF
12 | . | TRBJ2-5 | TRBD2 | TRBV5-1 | TGCGCCAGCAGCGTGGGGGGGGAGACCCAGTACTTC | CASSVGGETQYF
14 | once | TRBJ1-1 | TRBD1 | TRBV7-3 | TGTGCCAGCAGCCCGGACAGGGTCGGCACTGAAGCTTTCTTT | CASSPDRVGTEAFF
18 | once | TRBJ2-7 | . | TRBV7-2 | TGTGCCAGCAGCTTACTCCCTCTCGGGTCGGGGATAAAGATGGAGCAGTACTTC | CASSLLPLGSGIKMEQYF
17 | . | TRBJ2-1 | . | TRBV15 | TGTGCCACCAGCAGCCATGTTACCGGTGTTGCACGGAATGAGCAGTTCTTC | CATSSHVTGVARNEQFF
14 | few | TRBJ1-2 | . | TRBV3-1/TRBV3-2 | TGTGCCAGCAGCCAAGATGCAGGGAGAGGTGGCTACACCTTC | CASSQDAGRGGYTF
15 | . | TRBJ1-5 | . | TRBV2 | TGTGCCAGCAGTATCGGACAGTTTAGCAATCAGCCCCAGCATTTT | CASSIGQFSNQPQHF
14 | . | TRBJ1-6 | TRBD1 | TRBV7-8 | TGTGCCAGCAGCTTCAACAGGGGAGGCTCACCCCTCCACTTT | CASSFNRGGSPLHF
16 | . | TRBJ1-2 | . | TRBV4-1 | TGCGCCAGCAGCCACGCCAGGCAGAGTGGAAGCTATGGCTACACCTTC | CASSHARQSGSYGYTF
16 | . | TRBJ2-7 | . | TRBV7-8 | TGTGCCAGCAGCTCCCCCCTCGCAGGAATAACCTACGAGCAGTACTTC | CASSSPLAGITYEQYF
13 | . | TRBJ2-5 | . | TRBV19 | TGTGCCAGTAGTATTACACAGGGAGGGACCCAGTACTTC | CASSITQGGTQYF
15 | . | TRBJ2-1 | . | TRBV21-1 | TGTGCCAGCAGCAAAGGGGCGGGGGGGCCCTATGAGCAGTTCTTC | CASSKGAGGPYEQFF
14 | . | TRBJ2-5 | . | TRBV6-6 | TGTGCCAGCAGTGGGCCGACTGGTGCTGAGACCCAGTACTTC | CASSGPTGAETQYF
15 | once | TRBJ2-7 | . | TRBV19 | TGTGCCAGTAGTAAATCGTCCAGGTCCCCCTACGAGCAGTACTTC | CASSKSSRSPYEQYF